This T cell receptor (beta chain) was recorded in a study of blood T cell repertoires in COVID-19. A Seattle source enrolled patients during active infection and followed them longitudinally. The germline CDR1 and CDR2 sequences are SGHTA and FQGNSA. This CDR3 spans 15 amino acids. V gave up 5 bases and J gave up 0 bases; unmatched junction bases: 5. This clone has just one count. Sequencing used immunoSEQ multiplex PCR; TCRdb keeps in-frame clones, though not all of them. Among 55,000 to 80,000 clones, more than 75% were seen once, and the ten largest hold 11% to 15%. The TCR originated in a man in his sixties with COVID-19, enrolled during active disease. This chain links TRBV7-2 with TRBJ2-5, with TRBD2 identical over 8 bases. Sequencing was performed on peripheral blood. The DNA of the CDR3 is TGTGCCAGCAGCATTCCTAGCGGGTACCAAGAGACCCAGTACTTC. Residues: CASSIPSGYQETQYF.